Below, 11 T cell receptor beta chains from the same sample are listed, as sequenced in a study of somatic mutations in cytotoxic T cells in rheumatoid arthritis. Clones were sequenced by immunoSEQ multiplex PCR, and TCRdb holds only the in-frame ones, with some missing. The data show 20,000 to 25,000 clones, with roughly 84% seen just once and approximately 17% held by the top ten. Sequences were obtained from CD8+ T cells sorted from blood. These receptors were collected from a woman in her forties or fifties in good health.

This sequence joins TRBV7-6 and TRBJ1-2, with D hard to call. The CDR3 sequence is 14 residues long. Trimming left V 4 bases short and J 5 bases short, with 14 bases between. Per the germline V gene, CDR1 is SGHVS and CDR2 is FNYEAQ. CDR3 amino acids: CASSSGSSIYGYTF. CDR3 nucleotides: TGTGCCAGCAGCTCAGGTTCCAGTATTTATGGCTACACCTTC. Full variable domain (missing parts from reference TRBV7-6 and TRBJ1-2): GAGVSQSPRYKVTKRGQDVALRCDPISGHVSLYWYRQALGQGPEFLTYFNYEAQQDKSGLPNDRFSAERPEGSISTLTIQRTEQRDSAMYRCASSSGSSIYGYTFGSGTRLTVV.

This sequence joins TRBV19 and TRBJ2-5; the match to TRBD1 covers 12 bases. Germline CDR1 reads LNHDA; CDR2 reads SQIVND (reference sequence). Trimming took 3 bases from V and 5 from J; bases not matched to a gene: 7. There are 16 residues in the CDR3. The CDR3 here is CASSIMGQGARETQYF. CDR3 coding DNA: TGTGCCAGTAGTATTATGGGACAGGGGGCGCGTGAGACCCAGTACTTC.

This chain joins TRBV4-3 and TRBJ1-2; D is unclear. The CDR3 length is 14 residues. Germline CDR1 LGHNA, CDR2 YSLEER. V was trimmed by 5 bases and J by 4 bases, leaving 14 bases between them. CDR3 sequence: CASSEGTASYGYTF. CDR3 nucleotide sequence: TGCGCCAGCAGCGAGGGTACGGCTTCCTATGGCTACACCTTC.

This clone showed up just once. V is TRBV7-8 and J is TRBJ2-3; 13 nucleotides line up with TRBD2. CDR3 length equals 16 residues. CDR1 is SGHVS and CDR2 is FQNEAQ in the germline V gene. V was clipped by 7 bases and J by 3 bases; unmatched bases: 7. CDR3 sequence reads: CASILGLAGETDTQYF. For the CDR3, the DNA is TGTGCCAGCATCCTAGGACTAGCGGGGGAAACAGATACGCAGTATTTT.

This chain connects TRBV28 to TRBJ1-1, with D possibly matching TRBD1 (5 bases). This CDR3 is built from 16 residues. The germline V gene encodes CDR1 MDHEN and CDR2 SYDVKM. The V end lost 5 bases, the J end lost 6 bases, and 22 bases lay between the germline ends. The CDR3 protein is CASSTLLGGSGAEAFF. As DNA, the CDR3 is TGTGCCAGCAGTACCCTTTTGGGGGGGTCGGGGGCTGAAGCTTTCTTT. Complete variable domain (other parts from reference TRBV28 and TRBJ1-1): DVKVTQSSRYLVKRTGEKVFLECVQDMDHENMFWYRQDPGLGLRLIYFSYDVKMKEKGDIPEGYSVSREKKERFSLILESASTNQTSMYLCASSTLLGGSGAEAFFGQGTRLTVV.

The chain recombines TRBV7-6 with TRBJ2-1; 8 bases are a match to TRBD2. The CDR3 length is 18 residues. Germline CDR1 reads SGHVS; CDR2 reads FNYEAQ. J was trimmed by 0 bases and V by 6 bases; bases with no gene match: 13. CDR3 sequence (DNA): TGTGCCAGCAGGCTTACTAGCGGCGGTAAATACTCCTACAATGAGCAGTTCTTC. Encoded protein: CASRLTSGGKYSYNEQFF. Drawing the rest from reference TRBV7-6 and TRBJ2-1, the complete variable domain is GAGVSQSPRYKVTKRGQDVALRCDPISGHVSLYWYRQALGQGPEFLTYFNYEAQQDKSGLPNDRFSAERPEGSISTLTIQRTEQRDSAMYRCASRLTSGGKYSYNEQFFGPGTRLTVL.

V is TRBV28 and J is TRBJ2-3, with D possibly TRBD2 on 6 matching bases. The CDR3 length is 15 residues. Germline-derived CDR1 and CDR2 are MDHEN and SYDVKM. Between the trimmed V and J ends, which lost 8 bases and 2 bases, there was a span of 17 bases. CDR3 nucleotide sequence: TGTGCCAGCTCCCAAGACCGGGACTTCACAGATACGCAGTATTTT. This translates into CASSQDRDFTDTQYF.

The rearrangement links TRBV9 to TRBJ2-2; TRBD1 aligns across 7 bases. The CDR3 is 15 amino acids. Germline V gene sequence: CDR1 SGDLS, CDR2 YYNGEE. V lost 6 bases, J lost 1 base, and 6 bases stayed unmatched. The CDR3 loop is CASTTGTVNTGELFF. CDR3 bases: TGTGCCAGCACCACCGGGACAGTGAACACCGGGGAGCTGTTTTTT.

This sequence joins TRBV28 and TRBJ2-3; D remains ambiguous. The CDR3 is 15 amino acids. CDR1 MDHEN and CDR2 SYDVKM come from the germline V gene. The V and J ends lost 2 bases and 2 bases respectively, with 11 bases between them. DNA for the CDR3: TGTGCCAGCAGTTTAACCCCCGTGATCACAGATACGCAGTATTTT. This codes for CASSLTPVITDTQYF. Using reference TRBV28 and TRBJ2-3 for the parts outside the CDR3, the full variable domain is DVKVTQSSRYLVKRTGEKVFLECVQDMDHENMFWYRQDPGLGLRLIYFSYDVKMKEKGDIPEGYSVSREKKERFSLILESASTNQTSMYLCASSLTPVITDTQYFGPGTRLTVL.

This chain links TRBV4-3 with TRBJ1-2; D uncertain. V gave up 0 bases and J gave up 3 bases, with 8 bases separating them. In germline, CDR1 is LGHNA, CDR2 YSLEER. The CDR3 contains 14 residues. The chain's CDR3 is CASSQDGHYYGYTF. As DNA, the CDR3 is TGCGCCAGCAGCCAAGATGGGCATTACTATGGCTACACCTTC.

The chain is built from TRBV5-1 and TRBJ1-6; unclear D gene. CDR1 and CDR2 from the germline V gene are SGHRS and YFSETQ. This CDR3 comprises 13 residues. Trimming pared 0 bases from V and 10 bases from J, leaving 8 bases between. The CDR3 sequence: CASSLDSISPLHF. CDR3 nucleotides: TGCGCCAGCAGCTTGGACAGTATCTCACCCCTCCACTTT.